These T cell receptor beta chains were read from a single sample in a study of neoadjuvant nivolumab and ipilimumab in lung cancer. Only in-frame clones appear in the TCRdb table, and some are missing; sequencing was by immunoSEQ multiplex PCR. This table holds more than 20,000 clones, around four fifths found once. Source: tumor tissue, taken after neoadjuvant nivolumab, alone or with ipilimumab, at or shortly before surgery. Receptor source: an adult with non-small cell lung cancer. CDR3s include the opening cysteine and the closing phenylalanine or tryptophan. The D gene is left open where the match is weak. Rows may omit the clone size; those that give it use once, few, many or a size class.

D,V,J,size,CDR3,DNA
NA,TRBV30,TRBJ1-1,once,CAWRSVWGDPEAFF,TGTGCCTGGAGGTCCGTATGGGGGGACCCTGAAGCTTTCTTT
NA,TRBV30,TRBJ1-1,NA,CAWSGSSEAFF,TGTGCCTGGAGTGGAAGTTCCGAAGCTTTCTTT
NA,TRBV29-1,TRBJ1-1,NA,CSVWFGSRPTEAFF,TGCAGCGTTTGGTTCGGCAGCCGCCCAACTGAAGCTTTCTTT
NA,TRBV7-9,TRBJ2-4,few,CASSFPTGHQNIQYF,TGTGCCAGCAGCTTTCCGACGGGACACCAAAACATTCAGTACTTC
NA,TRBV5-1,TRBJ2-3,NA,CASSIIPGQDTQYF,TGCGCCAGCAGCATCATACCCGGGCAGGATACGCAGTATTTT
NA,TRBV19,TRBJ2-3,NA,CASSIDKQTDTQYF,TGTGCCAGTAGTATAGATAAACAGACAGATACGCAGTATTTT
TRBD1,TRBV29-1,TRBJ2-7,NA,CSVTGDRGLSEQYF,TGCAGCGTTACGGGGGACAGGGGGCTCTCCGAGCAGTACTTC
NA,TRBV14,TRBJ2-3,NA,CASSLTGHLGTDTQYF,TGTGCCAGCAGCCTGACCGGACATCTCGGCACAGATACGCAGTATTTT
NA,TRBV18,TRBJ2-3,NA,CASSPKGRDTQYF,TGTGCCAGCTCACCAAAAGGGAGGGATACGCAGTATTTT
NA,TRBV9,TRBJ1-3,NA,CASSAHRNTIYF,TGTGCCAGCAGCGCCCATAGAAACACCATATATTTT
NA,TRBV29-1,TRBJ1-1,NA,CSARDTVTLTEAFF,TGCAGCGCCAGGGACACCGTCACCCTCACTGAAGCTTTCTTT
NA,TRBV2,TRBJ1-1,NA,CATSREANTEAFF,TGTGCCACTTCGAGGGAAGCGAACACTGAAGCTTTCTTT
NA,TRBV28,TRBJ1-5,NA,CASSLILSRGPHQPQHF,TGTGCCAGCAGTTTAATTCTCTCGCGGGGGCCTCATCAGCCCCAGCATTTT
TRBD1,TRBV5-1,TRBJ2-7,NA,CASRPGQNYEQYF,TGCGCCAGCAGGCCGGGACAGAACTACGAGCAGTACTTC
NA,TRBV30,TRBJ1-1,few,CAWEDSMNTEAFF,TGTGCCTGGGAGGACAGCATGAACACTGAAGCTTTCTTT
NA,TRBV7-8,TRBJ1-1,NA,CASSFGRRDTEAFF,TGTGCCAGCAGCTTTGGGAGAAGGGACACTGAAGCTTTCTTT
NA,TRBV12-5,TRBJ2-7,NA,CASGFDLGGSSYEQYF,TGTGCTAGTGGTTTTGATTTGGGGGGAAGCTCCTACGAGCAGTACTTC
NA,TRBV28,TRBJ1-2,few,CASGSGKFYGYTF,TGTGCCAGCGGATCCGGGAAGTTCTATGGCTACACCTTC
NA,TRBV6-1,TRBJ1-5,NA,CASSEYYLSNQPQHF,TGTGCCAGCAGTGAATATTATCTTAGCAATCAGCCCCAGCATTTT
NA,TRBV29-1,TRBJ1-5,NA,CSVGHSGNQPQHF,TGCAGCGTTGGGCACAGCGGCAATCAGCCCCAGCATTTT
NA,TRBV30,TRBJ1-1,NA,CAWSPLGTEAFF,TGTGCCTGGAGCCCCCTGGGCACTGAAGCTTTCTTT
NA,TRBV2,TRBJ2-2,NA,CASRGDNTGELFF,TGTGCCAGCAGAGGGGATAACACCGGGGAGCTGTTTTTT
TRBD1,TRBV6-5,TRBJ1-5,few,CASSLSGQPNQPQHF,TGTGCCAGCAGCCTATCGGGACAGCCCAATCAGCCCCAGCATTTT
TRBD1,TRBV2,TRBJ2-2,few,CASKGQTNTGELFF,TGTGCCAGCAAGGGACAGACGAACACCGGGGAGCTGTTTTTT
TRBD1,TRBV5-1,TRBJ2-3,NA,CASSWNPPGQGTDTQYF,TGCGCCAGCAGCTGGAACCCACCGGGACAGGGGACAGATACGCAGTATTTT
NA,TRBV5-1,TRBJ2-2,NA,CASHNQQGPAGELFF,TGCGCCAGCCATAACCAACAGGGTCCCGCCGGGGAGCTGTTTTTT
TRBD1,TRBV29-1,TRBJ2-7,NA,CSAPGQGRGEQYF,TGCAGCGCCCCGGGACAGGGTAGGGGCGAGCAGTACTTC
NA,TRBV6-1,TRBJ2-7,NA,CASSAERQRGMGHEQYF,TGTGCCAGCAGTGCGGAGAGACAGAGGGGGATGGGCCACGAGCAGTACTTC
TRBD1,TRBV19,TRBJ1-1,NA,CASTGATEAFF,TGTGCCAGCACAGGGGCCACTGAAGCTTTCTTT
NA,TRBV29-1,TRBJ2-5,NA,CSVIKGETQYF,TGCAGCGTTATCAAAGGGGAGACCCAGTACTTC
NA,TRBV6-5,TRBJ1-1,once,CASSYSGVESTEAFF,TGTGCCAGCAGTTACTCGGGGGTCGAAAGCACTGAAGCTTTCTTT
TRBD2,TRBV11-3,TRBJ2-3,few,CASSSASGRGVTDTQYF,TGTGCCAGCAGCTCCGCTAGCGGGAGGGGGGTCACAGATACGCAGTATTTT
NA,TRBV29-1,TRBJ2-5,NA,CSASGHGTSQETQYF,TGCAGCGCCTCAGGGCACGGCACTTCCCAAGAGACCCAGTACTTC
TRBD2,TRBV10-2,TRBJ2-7,NA,CASQRLAGGVDEQYF,TGCGCCAGCCAGCGACTAGCGGGAGGCGTGGACGAGCAGTACTTC
NA,TRBV29-1,TRBJ1-1,NA,CSARRATNTEAFF,TGCAGCGCCCGTCGGGCCACGAACACTGAAGCTTTCTTT
NA,TRBV5-1,TRBJ2-2,NA,CAVEGNTGELFF,TGCGCCGTGGAGGGAAACACCGGGGAGCTGTTTTTT
NA,TRBV5-1,TRBJ2-7,NA,CASSLPGNFYEQYF,TGCGCCAGCAGCTTGCCGGGAAACTTCTACGAGCAGTACTTC
TRBD2,TRBV6-6,TRBJ2-7,NA,CASSYLGGSSYEQYF,TGTGCCAGCAGTTATCTTGGCGGGAGCTCCTACGAGCAGTACTTC
NA,TRBV18,TRBJ2-1,few,CASSLLGEEQFF,TGTGCCAGCTCGCTTCTAGGAGAGGAGCAGTTCTTC
NA,TRBV29-1,TRBJ2-2,NA,CSVARAGELFF,TGCAGCGTTGCCCGTGCCGGGGAGCTGTTTTTT
NA,TRBV7-2,TRBJ1-3,NA,CASSPQISGNTIYF,TGTGCCAGCAGCCCCCAGATCTCTGGAAACACCATATATTTT
TRBD2,TRBV18,TRBJ2-3,NA,CASSPSSGSLDTQYF,TGTGCCAGCTCACCATCTAGCGGGAGTCTAGATACGCAGTATTTT
TRBD1,TRBV10-2,TRBJ2-7,few,CASRDRGSYEQYF,TGCGCCAGCAGAGACAGGGGTTCCTACGAGCAGTACTTC
TRBD1,TRBV7-9,TRBJ1-5,NA,CASSLDGTVPQPQHF,TGTGCCAGCAGCTTAGATGGGACAGTGCCCCAACCCCAGCATTTT
TRBD1,TRBV5-6,TRBJ2-7,once,CASSLLVGTGNLKQYF,TGTGCCAGCAGCTTGCTTGTCGGGACAGGGAACCTAAAGCAGTACTTC
NA,TRBV11-2,TRBJ2-2,NA,CASGRGSNTGELFF,TGTGCCAGTGGGAGGGGGTCGAACACCGGGGAGCTGTTTTTT
TRBD1,TRBV27,TRBJ2-7,NA,CASSDRGKTYEQYF,TGTGCCAGCAGCGACAGGGGCAAAACCTACGAGCAGTACTTC
NA,TRBV2,TRBJ1-1,once,CASSEAWTGNTEAFF,TGTGCCAGCAGTGAAGCATGGACGGGAAACACTGAAGCTTTCTTT
NA,TRBV5-4,TRBJ1-4,NA,CASSSGVEEKLFF,TGTGCCAGCAGCTCAGGGGTGGAAGAAAAACTGTTTTTT
TRBD2,TRBV19,TRBJ2-7,NA,CASSIAGGYREQYF,TGTGCCAGTAGTATAGCGGGAGGGTATCGGGAGCAGTACTTC
NA,TRBV5-4,TRBJ2-1,NA,CASSRTSDRDEQFF,TGTGCCAGCAGCAGAACTTCGGACCGGGATGAGCAGTTCTTC
NA,TRBV14,TRBJ2-5,NA,CASSQGNSGETQYF,TGTGCCAGCAGCCAAGGAAATAGTGGGGAGACCCAGTACTTC
TRBD2,TRBV18,TRBJ2-1,NA,CASSNKRDSISGEQFF,TGTGCCAGCTCAAATAAGCGGGATTCTATCAGCGGTGAGCAGTTCTTC
NA,TRBV2,TRBJ1-5,NA,CASSETGQPNQPQHF,TGTGCCAGCAGTGAAACGGGACAACCCAATCAGCCCCAGCATTTT
NA,TRBV25-1,TRBJ1-1,NA,CASSEYGVDEAFF,TGTGCCAGCAGTGAATATGGAGTGGATGAAGCTTTCTTT